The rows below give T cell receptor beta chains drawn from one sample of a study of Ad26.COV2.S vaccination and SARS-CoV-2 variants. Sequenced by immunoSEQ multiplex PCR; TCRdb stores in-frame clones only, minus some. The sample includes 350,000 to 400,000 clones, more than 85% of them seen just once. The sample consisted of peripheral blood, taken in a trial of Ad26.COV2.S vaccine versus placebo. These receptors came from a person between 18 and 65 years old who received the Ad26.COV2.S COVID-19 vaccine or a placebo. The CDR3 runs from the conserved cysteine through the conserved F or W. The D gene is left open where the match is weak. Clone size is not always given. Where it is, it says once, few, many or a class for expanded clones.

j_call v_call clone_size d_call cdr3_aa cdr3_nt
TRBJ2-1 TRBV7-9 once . CASSSTPGASDEQFF TGTGCCAGCAGCTCTACCCCGGGGGCTAGCGATGAGCAGTTCTTC
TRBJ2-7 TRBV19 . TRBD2 CASRLAGDSTEQYF TGTGCCAGTAGACTAGCGGGGGACTCCACCGAGCAGTACTTC
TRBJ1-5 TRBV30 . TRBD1 CAWSVGDSYQPQHF TGTGCCTGGAGTGTAGGGGACAGTTATCAGCCCCAGCATTTT
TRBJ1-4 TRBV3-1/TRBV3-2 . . CASSPRGGEKLFF TGTGCCAGCAGCCCACGGGGCGGGGAAAAACTGTTTTTT
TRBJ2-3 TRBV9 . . CASSVEGGSYTDTQYF TGTGCCAGCAGCGTAGAGGGGGGGTCCTACACAGATACGCAGTATTTT
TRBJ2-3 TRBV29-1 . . CSVEDPDRLGPGTDTQYF TGCAGCGTTGAAGACCCCGACCGACTCGGACCGGGCACAGATACGCAGTATTTT
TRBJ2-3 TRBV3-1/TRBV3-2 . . CASSQGGATDTQYF TGTGCCAGCAGCCAAGGCGGAGCTACAGATACGCAGTATTTT
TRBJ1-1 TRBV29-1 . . CSVDAQGTNTEAFF TGCAGCGTTGACGCACAGGGTACGAACACTGAAGCTTTCTTT
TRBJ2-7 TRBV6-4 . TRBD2 CASSEQGLAGGQTPYEQYF TGTGCCAGCAGTGAACAAGGGCTAGCGGGGGGGCAAACTCCCTACGAGCAGTACTTC
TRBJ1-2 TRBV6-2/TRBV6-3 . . CASSYSIAGLYGYTF TGTGCCAGCAGTTACTCGATTGCAGGGCTCTATGGCTACACCTTC
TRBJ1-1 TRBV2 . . CASRPGDMNTEAFF TGTGCCAGCCGCCCAGGGGATATGAACACTGAAGCTTTCTTT
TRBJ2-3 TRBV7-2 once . CASSLVASQDTQYF TGTGCCAGCAGCTTAGTAGCTAGTCAGGATACGCAGTATTTT
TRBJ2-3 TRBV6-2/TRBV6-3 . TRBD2 CASSYGRVRDTQYF TGTGCCAGCAGTTATGGGAGGGTAAGAGATACGCAGTATTTT
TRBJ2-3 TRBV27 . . CASRRDSNTQYF TGTGCCAGCAGGAGGGACTCTAACACGCAGTATTTT
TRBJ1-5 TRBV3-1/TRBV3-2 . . CASSREINQPQHF TGTGCCAGCAGCCGGGAGATAAATCAGCCCCAGCATTTT
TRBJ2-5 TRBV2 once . CASEHGQMQETQYF TGTGCCAGCGAGCACGGACAGATGCAAGAGACCCAGTACTTC
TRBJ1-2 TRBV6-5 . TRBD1 CASSYDRDGNYGYTF TGTGCCAGCAGCTACGACAGGGACGGTAACTATGGCTACACCTTC
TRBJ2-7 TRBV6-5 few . CASSYSIQGIYEQYF TGTGCCAGCAGTTACTCGATTCAGGGAATCTACGAGCAGTACTTC
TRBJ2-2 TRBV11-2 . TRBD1 CASRTHRGRKGTGELFF TGTGCCAGCAGGACCCACAGGGGGCGAAAGGGCACCGGGGAGCTGTTTTTT
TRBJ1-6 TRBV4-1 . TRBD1 CASSQDRDGTGESPLHF TGCGCCAGCAGCCAAGACCGGGATGGGACAGGGGAGTCACCCCTCCACTTT
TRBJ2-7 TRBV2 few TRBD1 CASELMTGAYEQYF TGTGCCAGCGAATTAATGACAGGGGCCTACGAGCAGTACTTC
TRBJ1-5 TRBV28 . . CASRTYSNQPQHF TGTGCCAGCAGGACTTATAGCAATCAGCCCCAGCATTTT
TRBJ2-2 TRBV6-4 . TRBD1 CASSERTGVPNTGELFF TGTGCCAGCAGTGAGAGGACAGGGGTCCCGAACACCGGGGAGCTGTTTTTT
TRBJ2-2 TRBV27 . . CASSAGSNTGELFF TGTGCCAGCAGTGCCGGGTCGAACACCGGGGAGCTGTTTTTT
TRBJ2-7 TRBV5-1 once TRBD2 CASSLDPGGTYEQYF TGCGCCAGCAGCTTGGACCCGGGGGGGACCTACGAGCAGTACTTC
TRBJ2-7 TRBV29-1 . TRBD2 CSVGRGENEQYF TGCAGCGTCGGACGGGGGGAGAACGAGCAGTACTTC
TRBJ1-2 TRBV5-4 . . CASSGVGGIGYTF TGTGCCAGCAGCGGGGTAGGGGGGATTGGCTACACCTTC
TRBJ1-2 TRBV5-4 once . CASTSPGDGYTF TGTGCCAGCACCTCCCCTGGAGATGGCTACACCTTC
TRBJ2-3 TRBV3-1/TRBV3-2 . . CASSRRGRTDTQYF TGTGCCAGCAGCCGGCGGGGCCGCACAGATACGCAGTATTTT
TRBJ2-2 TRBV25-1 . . CASSEFAGNTGELFF TGTGCCAGCAGTGAATTCGCAGGGAACACCGGGGAGCTGTTTTTT
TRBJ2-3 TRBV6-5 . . CASSYGPSTDTQYF TGTGCCAGCAGTTATGGGCCTAGCACAGATACGCAGTATTTT
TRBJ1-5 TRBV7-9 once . CASSLASSNQPQHF TGTGCCAGCAGCTTAGCCAGTAGCAATCAGCCCCAGCATTTT
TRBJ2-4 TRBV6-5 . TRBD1 CASSPRGRLNIQYF TGTGCCAGCAGTCCCAGGGGGCGCCTAAACATTCAGTACTTC
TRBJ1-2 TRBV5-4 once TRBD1 CASSSFSTGQGNGYTF TGTGCCAGCAGCTCCTTTTCGACAGGGCAAGGGAATGGCTACACCTTC
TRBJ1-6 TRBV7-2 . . CASSLGIPYYNSPLHF TGTGCCAGCAGCTTAGGGATTCCCTACTATAATTCACCCCTCCACTTT
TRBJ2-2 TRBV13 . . CASSLYRGAVTGELFF TGTGCCAGCAGCTTATATCGGGGGGCGGTCACCGGGGAGCTGTTTTTT
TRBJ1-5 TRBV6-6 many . CASSRDISNQPQHF TGTGCCAGCAGCCGGGACATTAGCAATCAGCCCCAGCATTTT
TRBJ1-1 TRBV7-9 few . CASSPSGRRTEAFF TGTGCCAGCAGCCCGAGCGGGCGACGGACTGAAGCTTTCTTT
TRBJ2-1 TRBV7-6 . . CASSQYRGGSSYNEQFF TGTGCCAGCAGCCAATACCGTGGGGGGAGCTCCTACAATGAGCAGTTCTTC
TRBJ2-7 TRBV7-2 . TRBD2 CASTLAGVEQYF TGTGCCAGCACACTAGCGGGGGTCGAGCAGTACTTC
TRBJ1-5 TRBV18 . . CASQGTNQPQHF TGTGCCAGCCAAGGGACAAATCAGCCCCAGCATTTT
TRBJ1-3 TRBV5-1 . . CASSLGETYSGNTIYF TGCGCCAGCAGCTTGGGAGAGACCTACTCTGGAAACACCATATATTTT
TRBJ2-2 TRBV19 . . CASSMEGWNTGELFF TGTGCCAGTAGTATGGAGGGATGGAACACCGGGGAGCTGTTTTTT
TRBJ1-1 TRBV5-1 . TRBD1 CASSVRQGFGNTEAFF TGCGCCAGCAGCGTCCGACAGGGGTTCGGGAACACTGAAGCTTTCTTT
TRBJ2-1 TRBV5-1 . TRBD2 CASSLEASGVHGEQFF TGCGCCAGCAGCTTGGAGGCTAGCGGGGTACATGGTGAGCAGTTCTTC
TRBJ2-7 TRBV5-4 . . CASSPGAGIYEQYF TGTGCCAGCAGCCCAGGGGCAGGGATCTACGAGCAGTACTTC
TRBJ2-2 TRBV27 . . CAVSRGGTPNTGELFF TGTGCAGTCTCGCGGGGTGGGACACCTAACACCGGGGAGCTGTTTTTT
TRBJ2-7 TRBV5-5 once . CASSLGFQHYEQYF TGTGCCAGCAGCTTGGGTTTTCAGCACTACGAGCAGTACTTC
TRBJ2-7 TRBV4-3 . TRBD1 CASSQLTGSYEQYF TGCGCCAGCAGCCAGTTGACAGGGTCCTACGAGCAGTACTTC
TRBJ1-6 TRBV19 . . CASSMGGTNSPLHF TGTGCCAGTAGTATGGGGGGTACTAATTCACCCCTCCACTTT